This TCR beta chain was sequenced during a study of blood T cell repertoires in COVID-19 (dated by TCRdb to the early 2020s). Some background on the complete study: Samples from collaborators originated in the United States, Italy and Spain and spanned both the acute and convalescent phases of COVID-19. The material from the prospective study consisted of cDNA or gDNA derived from T cells, B-cell-depleted T cells, or PBMCs. The dataset comprised deeply sampled blood TCRbeta repertoires from subjects exposed to, actively infected with, or recovered from COVID-19. The repertoires were released in a freely available public database intended as a resource for research on the immune response to SARS-CoV-2. The samples were drawn from the first 160 participants of the ongoing ImmuneRACE study and from 1,254 subjects provided by 6 global collaborators. A de-identified subject ID, COVID-19 status, age in years and sex were almost always included in the sample metadata. HLA class I and class II types, where available, came from metadata supplied by the sample provider rather than from assay-based typing. What the research found in general, with its limitations: How much clinical and demographic metadata was included differed by source and by participant, and the metadata was provided uncurated.

V is trimmed back by 4 bases and J by 4 bases, and the junction contains 13 bases that no gene match accounts for. Reading the germline V gene gives CDR1 MDHEN and CDR2 SYDVKM. Its CDR3 holds 16 amino acids, cysteine through phenylalanine. The entry retains the CDR3 DNA only, 48 bases that are in frame from base 1. Whole blood was collected in K2EDTA tubes by collaborating institutions according to the institutions' own protocols. For TCRbeta analysis, collaborator samples were shipped as frozen whole blood, as isolated PBMCs, or as DNA extracted from either sample type. Worth noting for this clone: Its specific antigen is unknown. Base qualities are missing; no much larger clone stands one base away.

TCRbeta CDR3 regions were amplified from genomic DNA by means of the immunoSEQ Assay, a bias-controlled multiplex PCR. Per the authors' processing: Within the assay, amplification of reference gene primers was used to estimate how many nucleated cells each sample contained. To quantify the absolute abundance of each unique TCRbeta CDR3 rearrangement, sequence reads were collapsed and filtered. For each sample, productive Simpson clonality was calculated as the square root of Simpson's diversity index over productive rearrangements. This immuneACCESS table, as held by TCRdb, lists in-frame sequences with V and J called but not all clones. Of the missing ones, under half trace to an unresolved V gene in checked studies; the others have no known cause. Clonal size and the V and J genes are those of that table, whereas D and trimming came from the DNA. Here the sample has around 140,000 clones; 78% occur a single time. The leading ten clones occupy more than 1.5% of the sample.

This clonotype was obtained from a woman aged 60-75 years with acute or convalescent COVID-19. This sequence uses TRBV28 and TRBJ2-7; 7 bases in between match TRBD2. The sequenced sample consisted of peripheral blood. The CDR3 loop reads CASSSLRHGTTYEQYF. The bases read TGTGCCAGCAGTTCACTCAGACATGGGACTACTTACGAGCAGTACTTC.